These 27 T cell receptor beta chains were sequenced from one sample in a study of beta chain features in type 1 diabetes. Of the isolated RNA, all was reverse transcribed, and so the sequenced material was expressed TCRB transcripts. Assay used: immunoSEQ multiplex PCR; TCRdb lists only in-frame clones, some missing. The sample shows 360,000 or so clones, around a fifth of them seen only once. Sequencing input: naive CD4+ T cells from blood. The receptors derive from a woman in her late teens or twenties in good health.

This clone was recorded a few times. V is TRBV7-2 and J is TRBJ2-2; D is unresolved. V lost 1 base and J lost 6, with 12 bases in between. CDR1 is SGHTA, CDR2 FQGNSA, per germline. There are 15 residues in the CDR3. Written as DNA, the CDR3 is TGTGCCAGCAGCTTAGGGCCCCGGGTTTCCGGGGAGCTGTTTTTT. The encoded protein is CASSLGPRVSGELFF.

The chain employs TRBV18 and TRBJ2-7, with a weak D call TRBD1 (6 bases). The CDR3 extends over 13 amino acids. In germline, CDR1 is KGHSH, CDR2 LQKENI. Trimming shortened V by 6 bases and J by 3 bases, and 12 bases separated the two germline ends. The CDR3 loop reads CASSLRTDYEQYF. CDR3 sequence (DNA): TGTGCCAGCTCCTTGAGGACAGACTACGAGCAGTACTTC.

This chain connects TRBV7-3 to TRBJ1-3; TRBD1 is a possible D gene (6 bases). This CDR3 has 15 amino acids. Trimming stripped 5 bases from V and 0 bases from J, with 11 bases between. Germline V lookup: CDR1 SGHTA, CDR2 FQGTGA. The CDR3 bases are TGTGCCAGCAGCAGAACAGGGTACTCTGGAAACACCATATATTTT. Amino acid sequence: CASSRTGYSGNTIYF.

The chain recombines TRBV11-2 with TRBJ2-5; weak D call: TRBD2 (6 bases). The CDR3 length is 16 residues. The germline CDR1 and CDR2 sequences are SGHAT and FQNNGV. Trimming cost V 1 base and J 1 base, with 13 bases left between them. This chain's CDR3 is CASSLAPGRLQETQYF. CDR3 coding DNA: TGTGCCAGCAGCTTAGCCCCCGGGAGACTCCAAGAGACCCAGTACTTC.

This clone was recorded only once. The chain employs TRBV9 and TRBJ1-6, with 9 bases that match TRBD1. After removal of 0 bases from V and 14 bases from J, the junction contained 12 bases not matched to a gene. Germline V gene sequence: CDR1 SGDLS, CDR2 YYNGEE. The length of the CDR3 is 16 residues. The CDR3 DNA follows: TGTGCCAGCAGCGTAGGGACGGGACAGGGCGTATTCACCCTCCACTTT. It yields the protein CASSVGTGQGVFTLHF.

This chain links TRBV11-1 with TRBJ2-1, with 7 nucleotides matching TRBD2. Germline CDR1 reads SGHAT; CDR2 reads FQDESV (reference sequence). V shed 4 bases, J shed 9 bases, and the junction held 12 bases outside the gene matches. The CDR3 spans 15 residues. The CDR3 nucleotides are TGTGCCAGCAGCTCCCGACGGGCGGGAGTGGGTGAGCAGTTCTTC. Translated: CASSSRRAGVGEQFF. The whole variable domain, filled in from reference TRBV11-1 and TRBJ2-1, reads EAEVAQSPRYKITEKSQAVAFWCDPISGHATLYWYRQILGQGPELLVQFQDESVVDDSQLPKDRFSAERLKGVDSTLKIQPAELGDSAMYLCASSSRRAGVGEQFFGPGTRLTVL.

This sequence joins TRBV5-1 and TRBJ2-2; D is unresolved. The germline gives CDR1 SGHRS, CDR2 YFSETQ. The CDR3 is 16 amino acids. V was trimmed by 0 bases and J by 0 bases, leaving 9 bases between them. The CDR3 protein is CASSLGGGANTGELFF. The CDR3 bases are TGCGCCAGCAGCTTGGGAGGCGGAGCGAACACCGGGGAGCTGTTTTTT.

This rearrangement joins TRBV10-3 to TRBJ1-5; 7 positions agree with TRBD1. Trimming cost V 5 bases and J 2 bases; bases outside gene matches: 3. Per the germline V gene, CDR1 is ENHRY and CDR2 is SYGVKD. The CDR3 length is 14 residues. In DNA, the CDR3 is TGTGCCATCAGTCACGACAGGGGCAATCAGCCCCAGCATTTT. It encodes CAISHDRGNQPQHF.

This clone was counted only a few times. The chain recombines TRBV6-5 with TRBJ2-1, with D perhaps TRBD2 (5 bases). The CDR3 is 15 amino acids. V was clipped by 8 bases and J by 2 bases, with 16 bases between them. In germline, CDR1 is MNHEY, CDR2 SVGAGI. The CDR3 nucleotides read TGTGCCAGCCGCGTCGACTACCGGGCCTACAATGAGCAGTTCTTC. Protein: CASRVDYRAYNEQFF.

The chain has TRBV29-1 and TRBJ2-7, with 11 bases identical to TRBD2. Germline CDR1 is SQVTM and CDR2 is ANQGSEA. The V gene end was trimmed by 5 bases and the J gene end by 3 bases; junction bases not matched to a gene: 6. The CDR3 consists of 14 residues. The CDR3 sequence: CSVPTSGRGYEQYF. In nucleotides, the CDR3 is TGCAGCGTTCCAACTAGCGGGAGAGGCTACGAGCAGTACTTC.

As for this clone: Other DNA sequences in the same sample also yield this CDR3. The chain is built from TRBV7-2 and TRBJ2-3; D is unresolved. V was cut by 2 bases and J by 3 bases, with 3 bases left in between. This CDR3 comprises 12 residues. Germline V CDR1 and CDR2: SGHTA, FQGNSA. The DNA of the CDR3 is TGTGCCAGCAGCTTATCTACAGATACGCAGTATTTT. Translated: CASSLSTDTQYF.

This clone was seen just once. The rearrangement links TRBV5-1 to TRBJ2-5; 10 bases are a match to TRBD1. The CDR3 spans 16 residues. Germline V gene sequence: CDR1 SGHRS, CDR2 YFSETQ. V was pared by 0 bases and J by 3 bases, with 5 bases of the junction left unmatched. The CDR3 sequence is CASSLASGTGEETQYF. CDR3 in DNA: TGCGCCAGCAGCTTGGCCTCAGGGACAGGGGAAGAGACCCAGTACTTC.

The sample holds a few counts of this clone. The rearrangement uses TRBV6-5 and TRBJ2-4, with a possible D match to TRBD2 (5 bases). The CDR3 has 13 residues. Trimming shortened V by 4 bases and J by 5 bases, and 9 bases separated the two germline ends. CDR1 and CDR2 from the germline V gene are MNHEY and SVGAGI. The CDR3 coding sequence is TGTGCCAGCAGTTCGGTCGGGGAAAACATTCAGTACTTC. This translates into CASSSVGENIQYF.

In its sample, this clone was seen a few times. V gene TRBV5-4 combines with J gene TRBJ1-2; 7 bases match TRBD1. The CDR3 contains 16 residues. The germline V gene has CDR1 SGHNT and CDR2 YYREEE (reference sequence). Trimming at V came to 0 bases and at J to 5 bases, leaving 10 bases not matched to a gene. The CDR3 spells CASSLAGGGQPYGYTF. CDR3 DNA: TGTGCCAGCAGCTTGGCCGGGGGGGGACAGCCTTATGGCTACACCTTC. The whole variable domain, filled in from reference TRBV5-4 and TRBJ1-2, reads ETGVTQSPTHLIKTRGQQVTLRCSSQSGHNTVSWYQQALGQGPQFIFQYYREEENGRGNFPPRFSGLQFPNYSSELNVNALELDDSALYLCASSLAGGGQPYGYTFGSGTRLTVV.

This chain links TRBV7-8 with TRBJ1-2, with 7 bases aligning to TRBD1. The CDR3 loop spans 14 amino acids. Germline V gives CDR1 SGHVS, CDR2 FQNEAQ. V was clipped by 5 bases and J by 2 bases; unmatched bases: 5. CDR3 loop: CASSPDRANYGYTF. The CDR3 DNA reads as TGTGCCAGCAGCCCTGACAGGGCCAACTATGGCTACACCTTC.

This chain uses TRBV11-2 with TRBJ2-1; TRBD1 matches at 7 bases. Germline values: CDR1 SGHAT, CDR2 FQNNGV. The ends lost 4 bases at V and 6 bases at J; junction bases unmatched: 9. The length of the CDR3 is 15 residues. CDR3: CASSSLGQSLNEQFF. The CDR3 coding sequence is TGTGCCAGCAGCTCGCTGGGACAGTCCCTCAATGAGCAGTTCTTC.

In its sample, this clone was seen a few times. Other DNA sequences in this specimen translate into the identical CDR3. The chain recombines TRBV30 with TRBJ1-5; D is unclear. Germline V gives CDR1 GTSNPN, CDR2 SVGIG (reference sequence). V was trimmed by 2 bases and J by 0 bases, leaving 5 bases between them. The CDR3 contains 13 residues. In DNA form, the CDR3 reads TGTGCCTGGAGTCGGGATAGCAATCAGCCCCAGCATTTT. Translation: CAWSRDSNQPQHF.

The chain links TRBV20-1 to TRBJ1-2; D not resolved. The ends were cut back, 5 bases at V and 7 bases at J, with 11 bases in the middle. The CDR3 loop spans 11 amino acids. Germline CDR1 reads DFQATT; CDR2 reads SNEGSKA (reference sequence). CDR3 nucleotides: TGCAGTGCTCAGGAGGCTGGTGGCTACACCTTC. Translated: CSAQEAGGYTF.

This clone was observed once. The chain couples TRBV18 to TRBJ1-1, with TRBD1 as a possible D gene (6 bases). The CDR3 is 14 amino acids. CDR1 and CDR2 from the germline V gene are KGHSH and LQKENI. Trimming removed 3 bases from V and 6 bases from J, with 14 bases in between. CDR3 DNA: TGTGCCAGCTCACCGCCCGGGGAGGGGGCTGAAGCTTTCTTT. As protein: CASSPPGEGAEAFF. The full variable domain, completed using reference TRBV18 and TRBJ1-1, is NAGVMQNPRHLVRRRGQEARLRCSPMKGHSHVYWYRQLPEEGLKFMVYLQKENIIDESGMPKERFSAEFPKEGPSILRIQQVVRGDSAAYFCASSPPGEGAEAFFGQGTRLTVV.

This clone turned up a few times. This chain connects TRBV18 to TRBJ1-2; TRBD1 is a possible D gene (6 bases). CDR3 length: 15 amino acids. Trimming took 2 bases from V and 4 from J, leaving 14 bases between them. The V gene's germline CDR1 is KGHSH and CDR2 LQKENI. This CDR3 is CASSPSGRGSYGYTF. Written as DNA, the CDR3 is TGTGCCAGCTCACCATCGGGCAGGGGTTCCTATGGCTACACCTTC.

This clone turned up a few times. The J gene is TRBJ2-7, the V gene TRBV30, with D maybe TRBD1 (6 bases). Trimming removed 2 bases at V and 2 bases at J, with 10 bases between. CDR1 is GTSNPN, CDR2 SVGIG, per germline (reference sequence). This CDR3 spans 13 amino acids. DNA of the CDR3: TGTGCCTGGAGTCGCAGGGGTACCTACGAGCAGTACTTC. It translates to CAWSRRGTYEQYF.

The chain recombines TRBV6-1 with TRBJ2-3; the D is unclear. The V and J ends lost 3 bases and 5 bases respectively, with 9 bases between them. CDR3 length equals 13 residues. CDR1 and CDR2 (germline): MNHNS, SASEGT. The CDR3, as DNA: TGTGCCAGCAGTGAGACACCTCGAGATACGCAGTATTTT. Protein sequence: CASSETPRDTQYF.

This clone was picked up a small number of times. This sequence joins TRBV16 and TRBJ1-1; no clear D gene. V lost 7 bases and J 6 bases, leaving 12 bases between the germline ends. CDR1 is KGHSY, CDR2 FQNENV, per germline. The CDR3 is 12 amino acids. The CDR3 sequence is CASTNLGSEAFF. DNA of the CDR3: TGTGCCAGCACCAACTTGGGCTCTGAAGCTTTCTTT.

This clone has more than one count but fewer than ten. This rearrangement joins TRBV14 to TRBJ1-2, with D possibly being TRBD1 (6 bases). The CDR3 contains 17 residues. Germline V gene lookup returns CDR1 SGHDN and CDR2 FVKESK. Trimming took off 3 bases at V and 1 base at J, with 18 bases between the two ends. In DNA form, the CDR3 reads TGTGCCAGCAGCCACCCAGGACAGAGTGCGGTTAACTATGGCTACACCTTC. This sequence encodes CASSHPGQSAVNYGYTF.

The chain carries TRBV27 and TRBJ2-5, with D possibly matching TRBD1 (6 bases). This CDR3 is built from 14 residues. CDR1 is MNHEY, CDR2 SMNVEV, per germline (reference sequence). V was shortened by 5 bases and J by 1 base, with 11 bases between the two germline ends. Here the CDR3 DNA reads TGTGCCAGCAGTAAACAGGGCCTCCAAGAGACCCAGTACTTC. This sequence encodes CASSKQGLQETQYF.

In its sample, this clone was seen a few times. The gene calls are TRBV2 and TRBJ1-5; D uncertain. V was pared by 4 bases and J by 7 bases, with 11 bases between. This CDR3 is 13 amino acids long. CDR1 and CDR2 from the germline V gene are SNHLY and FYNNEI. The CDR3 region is CASSADSPQPQHF. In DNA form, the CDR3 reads TGTGCCAGCAGTGCGGACTCACCCCAGCCCCAGCATTTT.

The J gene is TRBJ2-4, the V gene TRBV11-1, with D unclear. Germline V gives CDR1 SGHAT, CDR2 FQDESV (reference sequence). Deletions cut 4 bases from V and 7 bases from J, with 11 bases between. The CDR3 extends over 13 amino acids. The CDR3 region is CASSSFTGNIQYF. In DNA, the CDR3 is TGTGCCAGCAGCTCATTTACCGGGAACATTCAGTACTTC.